The 12 T cell receptor beta chains listed next were all sequenced from one sample in a study of blood T cells in healthy people across ages. Through a sample-barcoded 5' primer and a J-beta primer mix, a second PCR was run for roughly 6 to 11 cycles. TCRdb called the 5' RACE reads again in MiXCR, with one record for every CDR3 protein. The repertoire holds fewer than 800,000 distinct CDR3 sequences, roughly 20% seen once, with 3.5% to 4% in the top ten. Sequenced input: blood. The receptors shown here come from a man aged 70-80 years in good health.

This clonotype was seen a handful of times. The chain recombines TRBV28 with TRBJ2-7; D unresolved. CDR3 length: 12 amino acids. CDR1 is MDHEN and CDR2 is SYDVKM in the germline V gene. V was pared by 8 bases and J by 4 bases, with 12 bases between. The CDR3 sequence: CASHTSGYEQYF. Here the CDR3 DNA reads TGTGCCAGCCATACATCCGGGTACGAGCAGTACTTC.

This clonotype was counted between two and nine times. This chain links TRBV9 with TRBJ2-1; D possibly matches TRBD1 or TRBD2 (5 bases each). Per germline, CDR1 SGDLS and CDR2 YYNGEE. Trimming took off 2 bases at V and 8 bases at J, with 8 bases between the two ends. CDR3 length: 12 residues. CDR3 protein: CASSVRDDEQFF. In nucleotides, the CDR3 is TGTGCCAGCAGCGTGAGGGACGATGAGCAGTTCTTC.

The chain carries TRBV5-5 and TRBJ2-5; 9 nucleotides match TRBD1. The DNA end favors TRBJ2-1, so the J call may be wrong. The CDR3 has 14 amino acids. Germline V lookup: CDR1 SGHKS, CDR2 YYEKEE (reference sequence). CDR3 in amino acids: CASSYGDRANEQFF. CDR3 sequence (DNA): TGTGCCAGCAGCTACGGGGACAGGGCGAATGAGCAGTTCTTC.

The rearrangement uses TRBV20-1 and TRBJ1-3; 7 bases align to TRBD1. V lost 4 bases to trimming and J lost 0 bases; unmatched junction nucleotides: 15. The V gene's germline CDR1 is DFQATT and CDR2 SNEGSKA (reference sequence). This CDR3 has 18 residues. CDR3 DNA sequence: TGCAGTGCTAAACAAACCTGGGACAGCGACATCTCTGGAAACACCATATATTTT. As protein: CSAKQTWDSDISGNTIYF.

CDR3 DNA: TGTGCCAGCAGTGGGACTAGCGGGCCCTACGAGCAGTACTTC. Protein: CASSGTSGPYEQYF. The chain is built from TRBV6-5 and TRBJ2-7; 12 bases match TRBD2. V lost 5 bases, J lost 2 bases, and 1 base stayed unmatched. CDR3 size: 14 residues. Germline CDR1 reads MNHEY; CDR2 reads SVGAGI.

The rearrangement uses TRBV6-5 and TRBJ2-5; 7 bases are shared with TRBD2. Judging by the DNA end, TRBJ2-7 fits better; the J call may be wrong. CDR1 is MNHEY, CDR2 SVGAGI, per germline. The CDR3 spans 15 residues. CDR3 nucleotide sequence: TGTGCCAGCAGAAAACAGCGGGGCGGGTCCTACGAGCAGTACTTC. Its translation: CASRKQRGGSYEQYF.

A word on this clonotype: This CDR3 fails to terminate in the conserved phenylalanine or tryptophan, so it likely reflects a read error. The V and J genes are TRBV5-1 and TRBJ2-3; 13 bases are a match to TRBD2. Germline V gene data show CDR1 as SGHRS and CDR2 as YFSETQ. The CDR3 covers 18 residues. The CDR3 protein is CASSLLSGTSGIPDMQYL. The CDR3 DNA reads as TGCGCCAGCAGCTTGCTATCCGGGACTAGCGGGATTCCAGATATGCAGTATCTT.

The table lists this clonotype with a few counts. This chain connects TRBV9 to TRBJ2-1; TRBD2 aligns across 9 bases. Germline values: CDR1 SGDLS, CDR2 YYNGEE. The V gene end was trimmed by 4 bases and the J gene end by 4 bases; junction bases not matched to a gene: 9. The CDR3 is 16 residues long. CDR3 sequence (DNA): TGTGCCAGCAGCCCCCTAGCGGGATGGGGGTACAATGAGCAGTTCTTC. This translates into CASSPLAGWGYNEQFF.

This chain uses TRBV11-2 with TRBJ1-1, with unresolved D. The CDR3 contains 13 residues. Deletions cut 0 bases from V and 11 bases from J, with 13 bases between. Germline CDR1 SGHAT, CDR2 FQNNGV. Written as DNA, the CDR3 is TGTGCCAGCAGCTTAGATCAAGGACTTAGCGCTTTCTTT. As protein: CASSLDQGLSAFF.

This sequence joins TRBV5-1 and TRBJ2-5, with 10 bases identical to TRBD2. CDR1 SGHRS and CDR2 YFSETQ come from the germline V gene. V lost 3 bases to trimming and J lost 5 bases; unmatched junction nucleotides: 4. The CDR3 extends over 14 amino acids. CDR3 in amino acids: CASSWGTSAETQYF. The CDR3 DNA reads TGCGCCAGCAGCTGGGGGACTAGCGCGGAGACCCAGTACTTC.

The rearrangement joins TRBV20-1 to TRBJ2-1; D is perhaps TRBD2 (6 bases). The germline V and J ends were trimmed by 5 bases and 8 bases, with 16 bases remaining between them. The CDR3 is made up of 13 amino acids. Germline V gives CDR1 DFQATT, CDR2 SNEGSKA (reference sequence). The CDR3 nucleotides read TGCAGTGCTGAGGAGGGGAAGTCCTATGAGCAGTTCTTC. It encodes CSAEEGKSYEQFF.

This clonotype showed up just a few times. The V call is TRBV24-1, the J call TRBJ2-3; TRBD2 matches at 10 bases. CDR1 is KGHDR, CDR2 SFDVKD, per germline. The CDR3 loop spans 16 amino acids. The V and J ends lost 3 bases and 3 bases, in that order; junction bases with no gene match: 5. In DNA, the CDR3 is TGTGCCACCAGTGATCCTAGCGGGAGTGAAACAGATACGCAGTATTTT. Amino acids: CATSDPSGSETDTQYF.